The entry below gives a single TCR beta chain sequence along with its context. Which antigen it targets is not known. No much larger clonotype is one base removed from it; base qualities were not supplied. V gives up 3 bases and J gives up 0 bases, and the segment between their germline ends measures 6 bases. CDR1 and CDR2 were assigned from the germline V gene as SGDLS and YYNGEE. CDR3 length: 13 amino acids, cysteine to phenylalanine. The CDR3 DNA has 39 bases and is translated from base 1. Preterm samples were obtained from four extremely preterm deliveries at about 22-27 weeks of gestation. Exclusion from the study was applied to pregnancies with fetal demise, active maternal HSV infection or known maternal HIV infection. A FACSAria III cell sorter was used to sort live, Annexin V-negative naive CD8+ T cells (CD3+CD8+CD45RA+CCR7+). Each sample yielded between roughly 18,000 and 110,000 sorted naive CD8+ T cells. Mixed venous-arterial cord blood was collected with preassembled standardized sampling kits. Cord blood stayed at room temperature and was processed within 4 hours after collection. Ficoll-Paque density gradient centrifugation of diluted blood was used to isolate mononuclear cells. Before sorting, mononuclear cells were cryopreserved in 10% DMSO plus 90% FBS and kept long term at -150 degrees C. Annexin V and antibodies against CD3, CD8, CCR7 and CD45RA were used to stain the thawed cells. The DNeasy Blood and Tissue Kit was used to extract genomic DNA from snap-frozen pellets of sorted cells.

This entry belongs to a study of naive CD8 T cells in extremely preterm neonates (TCRdb year 2017). A note on the overall study: Sorted naive CD8+ T cells from four age groups (extremely preterm neonates, term neonates, young children and adults) were used in the study to compare TCRbeta CDR3 repertoires.

TCRbeta CDR3 regions were amplified from genomic DNA by a two-step, bias-controlled multiplex PCR. Primers specific for every TRBV and TRBJ gene segment were included in the multiplex PCR. The immunoSEQ Assay was used to generate TCRbeta repertoire data. Per the authors' processing: To merge closely related sequences, reads went through filtering and clustering using a relative-frequency ratio and a modified nearest-neighbor algorithm. IMGT annotation was the basis for assigning V, D and J genes to CDR3 sequences. Template counts were quantified against synthetic TCR CDR3 analog sequences and normalized for PCR amplification bias. Only unique productive sequences, defined as in-frame CDR3 sequences lacking stop codons, were included in the analyses. The immunoSEQ Analyzer software was used to calculate clonality, defined as 1 minus Pielou's evenness, and iChao1 richness. Statistical testing was performed in JMP, using Student's t-test or a non-parametric test depending on Shapiro-Wilk normality results. The table was pulled from immuneACCESS by TCRdb, which kept in-frame rearrangements only. Such tables lose some clones; where checked, under half of the loss comes from unresolved V genes, and the rest has no known cause. That table is the source of V, J and clone size, and D and trimming were worked out from the DNA. The sample table records around 25,000 clones; 70% to 90% of these occur just once. In total, the top ten clones hold 0.8% to 0.95% of the sample.

The study at large found these results: A larger fraction of CDR3 nucleotide sequences was shared among preterm neonates (about 2.7%) than among term neonates (around 0.4%), young children (roughly 0.03%) and adults (about 0.01%). A small sample size and variable productive template counts among preterm samples were noted by the authors as limitations. To track T cell development within individuals, the authors urged prospective longitudinal studies of preterm and term neonates. Compared with the older groups, preterm CDR3s were shorter and closer to germline, carrying fewer N additions and showing less junctional trimming. Preterm neonates showed significantly lower iChao1 richness than every other age group (p < 0.05) along with an even clone distribution, indicating a less rich repertoire.

The sample taken for sequencing was naive CD8+ T cells from cord blood. This sequence originates from a boy who was born preterm. The chain is assembled from TRBV9 and TRBJ1-1, with the D gene too uncertain to name. The CDR3 has the sequence CASSAWVNTEAFF. The bases are TGTGCCAGCAGCGCCTGGGTGAACACTGAAGCTTTCTTT. The full variable domain, completed from the reference TRBV9 and TRBJ1-1 proteins outside the CDR3, reads DSGVTQTPKHLITATGQRVTLRCSPRSGDLSVYWYQQSLDQGLQFLIQYYNGEERAKGNILERFSAQQFPDLHSELNLSSLELGDSALYFCASSAWVNTEAFFGQGTRLTVV.